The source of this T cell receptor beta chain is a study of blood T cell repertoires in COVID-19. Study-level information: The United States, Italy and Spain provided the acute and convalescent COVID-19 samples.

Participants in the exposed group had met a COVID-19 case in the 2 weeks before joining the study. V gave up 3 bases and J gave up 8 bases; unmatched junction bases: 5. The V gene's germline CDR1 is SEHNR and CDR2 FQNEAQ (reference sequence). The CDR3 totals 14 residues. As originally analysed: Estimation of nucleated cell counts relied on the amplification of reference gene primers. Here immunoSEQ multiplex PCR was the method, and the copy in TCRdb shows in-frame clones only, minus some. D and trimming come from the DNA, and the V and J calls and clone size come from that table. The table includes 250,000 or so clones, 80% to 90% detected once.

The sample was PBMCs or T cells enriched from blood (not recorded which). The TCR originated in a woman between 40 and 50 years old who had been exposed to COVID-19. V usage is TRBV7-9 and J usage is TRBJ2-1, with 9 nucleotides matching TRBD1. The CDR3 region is CASSLGTGFDEQFF. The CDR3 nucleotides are TGTGCCAGCAGCTTGGGGACAGGGTTTGATGAGCAGTTCTTC.